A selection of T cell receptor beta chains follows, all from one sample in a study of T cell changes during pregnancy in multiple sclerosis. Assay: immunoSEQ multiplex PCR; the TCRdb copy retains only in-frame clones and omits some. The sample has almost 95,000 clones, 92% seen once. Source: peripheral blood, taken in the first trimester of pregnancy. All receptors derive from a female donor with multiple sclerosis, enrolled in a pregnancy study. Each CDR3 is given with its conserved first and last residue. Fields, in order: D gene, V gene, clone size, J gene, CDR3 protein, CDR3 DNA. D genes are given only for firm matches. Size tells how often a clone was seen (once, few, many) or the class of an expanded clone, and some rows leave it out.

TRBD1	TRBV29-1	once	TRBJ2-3	CSVATGGGADTQYF	TGCAGCGTTGCGACAGGGGGCGGCGCAGATACGCAGTATTTT
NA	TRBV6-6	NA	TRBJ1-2	CASLGERDGNYGYTF	TGTGCCAGCCTGGGAGAGCGGGACGGGAACTATGGCTACACCTTC
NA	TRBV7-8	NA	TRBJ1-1	CASSLVAGTEAFF	TGTGCCAGCAGCTTAGTAGCGGGGACTGAAGCTTTCTTT
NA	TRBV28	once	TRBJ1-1	CASSPWALRNTEAFF	TGTGCCAGCAGTCCGTGGGCTTTAAGGAACACTGAAGCTTTCTTT
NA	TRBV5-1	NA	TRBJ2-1	CASTLGPEQFF	TGCGCCAGCACTCTTGGGCCTGAGCAGTTCTTC
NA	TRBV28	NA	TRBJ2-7	CASSGGENLLREQYF	TGTGCCAGCAGTGGGGGCGAAAACCTTCTCCGCGAGCAGTACTTC
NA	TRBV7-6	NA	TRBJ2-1	CASSLQAGAGGDEQFF	TGTGCCAGCAGCTTACAGGCGGGAGCAGGGGGCGATGAGCAGTTCTTC
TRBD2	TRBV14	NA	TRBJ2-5	CASSRRWPGLAGVSETQYF	TGTGCCAGCAGCCGACGCTGGCCGGGACTAGCGGGAGTTTCAGAGACCCAGTACTTC
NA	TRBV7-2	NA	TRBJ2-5	CASSLQRVETQYF	TGTGCCAGCAGCTTACAGCGAGTAGAGACCCAGTACTTC
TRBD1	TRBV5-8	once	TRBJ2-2	CASSLGQGAIGELFF	TGTGCCAGCAGCTTGGGGCAGGGGGCAATCGGGGAGCTGTTTTTT
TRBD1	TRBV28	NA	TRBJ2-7	CASSLWTGGSYEQYF	TGTGCCAGCAGTCTCTGGACAGGGGGATCCTACGAGCAGTACTTC
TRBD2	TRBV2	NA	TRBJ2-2	CASSEVKREEGTGELFF	TGTGCCAGCAGTGAAGTCAAGCGGGAGGAGGGCACCGGGGAGCTGTTTTTT
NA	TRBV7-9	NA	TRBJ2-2	CASSADSRHTGELFF	TGTGCCAGCAGCGCGGACTCCCGCCACACCGGGGAGCTGTTTTTT
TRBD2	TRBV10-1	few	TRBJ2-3	CASSGLAGEADTQYF	TGCGCCAGCAGTGGACTAGCGGGAGAGGCAGATACGCAGTATTTT
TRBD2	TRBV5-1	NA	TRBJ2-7	CASSGPGGPIGEQYF	TGCGCCAGCAGCGGTCCGGGAGGGCCGATTGGCGAGCAGTACTTC
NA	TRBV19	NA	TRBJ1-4	CASSISTATNEKLFF	TGTGCCAGTAGTATCTCGACAGCAACTAATGAAAAACTGTTTTTT
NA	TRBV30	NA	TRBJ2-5	CAWIEPTRSGPQETQYF	TGTGCCTGGATCGAACCCACCCGATCTGGCCCCCAAGAGACCCAGTACTTC
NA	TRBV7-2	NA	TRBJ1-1	CASSLDNRNTEAFF	TGTGCCAGCAGCTTAGATAACAGGAACACTGAAGCTTTCTTT
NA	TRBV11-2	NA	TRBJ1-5	CASSLERQSNQPQHF	TGTGCCAGCAGCTTAGAGCGACAGTCCAATCAGCCCCAGCATTTT
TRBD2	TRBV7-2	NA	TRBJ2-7	CASSLGLAGGSYEQYF	TGTGCCAGCAGCCTGGGACTAGCGGGAGGGTCCTACGAGCAGTACTTC
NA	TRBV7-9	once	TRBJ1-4	CASSLEVRPELFF	TGTGCCAGCAGCTTAGAAGTTCGTCCGGAACTGTTTTTT
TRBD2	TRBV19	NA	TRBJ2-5	CASSPGLAGGLREETQYF	TGTGCCAGTAGTCCGGGCCTAGCGGGAGGGCTAAGGGAAGAGACCCAGTACTTC
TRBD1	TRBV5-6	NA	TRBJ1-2	CASSLIGTALNYGYTF	TGTGCCAGCAGCTTGATCGGGACAGCCTTAAACTATGGCTACACCTTC
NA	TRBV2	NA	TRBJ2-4	CASSNTGSKNIQYF	TGTGCCAGCAGCAATACAGGGTCCAAAAACATTCAGTACTTC
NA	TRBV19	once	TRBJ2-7	CASSWTATYEQYF	TGTGCCAGTTCTTGGACAGCCACCTACGAGCAGTACTTC
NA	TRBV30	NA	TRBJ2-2	CAWSLWQGGTGELFF	TGTGCCTGGAGTCTCTGGCAGGGGGGCACCGGGGAGCTGTTTTTT
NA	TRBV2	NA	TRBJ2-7	CASTPEPSYEQYF	TGTGCCAGCACCCCGGAGCCCTCCTACGAGCAGTACTTC
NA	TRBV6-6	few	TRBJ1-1	CASIETGITEAFF	TGTGCCAGCATCGAAACAGGGATCACTGAAGCTTTCTTT
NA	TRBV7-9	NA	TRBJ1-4	CASSLLPPDEKLFF	TGTGCCAGCAGCCTACTTCCCCCGGATGAAAAACTGTTTTTT
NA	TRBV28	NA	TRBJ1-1	CASSLGHMNTEAFF	TGTGCCAGCAGTTTAGGCCACATGAACACTGAAGCTTTCTTT
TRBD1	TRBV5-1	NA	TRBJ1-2	CASSLAEMGQLPYGYTF	TGCGCCAGCAGCTTGGCGGAGATGGGACAGCTTCCTTATGGCTACACCTTC
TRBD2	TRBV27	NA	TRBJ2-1	CASSSAGTSGYNEQFF	TGTGCCAGCAGTTCTGCCGGGACTAGCGGTTACAATGAGCAGTTCTTC
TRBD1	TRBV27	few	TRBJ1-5	CASSLRTGRQPQHF	TGTGCCAGCAGTTTAAGGACAGGCAGGCAGCCCCAGCATTTT
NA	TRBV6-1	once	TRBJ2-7	CASRASASVTYEQYF	TGTGCCAGCAGGGCGAGTGCTAGCGTAACCTACGAGCAGTACTTC
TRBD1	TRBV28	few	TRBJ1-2	CASSTNRGRLDGYTF	TGTGCCAGCAGCACTAACAGGGGGCGCTTGGATGGCTACACCTTC
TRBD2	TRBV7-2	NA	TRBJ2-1	CASSWRTSAYNEQFF	TGTGCCAGCAGCTGGAGGACTAGCGCCTACAATGAGCAGTTCTTC
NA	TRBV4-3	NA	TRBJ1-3	CASSQDRTSSGNTIYF	TGCGCCAGCAGCCAAGATCGGACCTCAAGCGGGAACACCATATATTTT
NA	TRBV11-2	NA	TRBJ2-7	CASSLQSTYEQYF	TGTGCCAGCAGCTTACAGTCCACCTACGAGCAGTACTTC
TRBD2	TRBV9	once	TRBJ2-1	CASSVGVAGGTYNEQFF	TGTGCCAGCAGCGTAGGGGTAGCGGGAGGAACCTACAATGAGCAGTTCTTC
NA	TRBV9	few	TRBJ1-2	CASSLLSGYTF	TGTGCCAGCAGCCTCTTGAGTGGCTACACCTTC
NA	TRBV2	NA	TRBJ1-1	CASRGGASLEAFF	TGTGCCAGCCGGGGTGGAGCGAGCCTTGAAGCTTTCTTT
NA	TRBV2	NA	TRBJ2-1	CASSDASVAYNEQFF	TGTGCCAGCAGTGATGCTAGCGTGGCCTACAATGAGCAGTTCTTC
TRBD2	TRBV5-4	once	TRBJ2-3	CASSQKARLARDTQYF	TGTGCCAGCAGCCAAAAGGCCCGACTAGCGCGAGATACGCAGTATTTT
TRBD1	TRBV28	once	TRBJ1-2	CASSLFPGTGALYGYTF	TGTGCCAGCAGTTTATTCCCCGGGACAGGGGCCCTCTATGGCTACACCTTC
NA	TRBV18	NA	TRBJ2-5	CASSPVGVETQYF	TGTGCCAGCTCACCAGTAGGGGTTGAGACCCAGTACTTC
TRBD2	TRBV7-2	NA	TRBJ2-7	CASSSRVAGGPGEQYF	TGTGCCAGCAGCTCGCGGGTGGCGGGAGGGCCGGGAGAGCAGTACTTC
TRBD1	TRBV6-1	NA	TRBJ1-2	CASSEGQLYGYTF	TGTGCCAGCAGTGAGGGACAGCTTTATGGCTACACCTTC